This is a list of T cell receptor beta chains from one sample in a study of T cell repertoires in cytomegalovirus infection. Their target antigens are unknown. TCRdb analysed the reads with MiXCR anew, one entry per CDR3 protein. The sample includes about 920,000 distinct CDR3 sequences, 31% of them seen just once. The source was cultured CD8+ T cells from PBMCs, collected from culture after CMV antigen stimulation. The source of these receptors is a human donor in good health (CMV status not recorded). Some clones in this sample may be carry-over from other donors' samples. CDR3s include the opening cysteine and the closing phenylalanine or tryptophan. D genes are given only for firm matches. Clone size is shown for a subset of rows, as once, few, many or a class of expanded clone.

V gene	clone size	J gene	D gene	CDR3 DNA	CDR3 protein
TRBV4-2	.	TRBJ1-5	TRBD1	TGTGCCAGCAGCACGGACAGGGGGAAGAATCAGCCCCAGCATTTT	CASSTDRGKNQPQHF
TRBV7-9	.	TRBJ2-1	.	TGTGCCAGCAGCTTCGGGTGCTTTAGGACCTACAATGAGCAGTTCTTC	CASSFGCFRTYNEQFF
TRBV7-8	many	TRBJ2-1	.	TGTGCCAGCAGCTCCCGGACACCTTACAATGAGCAGTTCTTC	CASSSRTPYNEQFF
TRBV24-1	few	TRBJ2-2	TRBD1	TGTGCCACCAGTGATTGGCGGGACAGGGACACCGGGGAGCTGTTTTTT	CATSDWRDRDTGELFF
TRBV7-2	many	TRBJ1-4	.	TGTGCCAGCAGCTTAGAGAGGCAGGGGCTAAATGAAAAACTGTTTTTT	CASSLERQGLNEKLFF
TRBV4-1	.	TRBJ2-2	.	TGCGCCAGCAGCCAAACGGTGGAACCCGGGGAGCTGTTTTTT	CASSQTVEPGELFF
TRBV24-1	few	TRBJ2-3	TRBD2	TGTGCCACCAGTGATTCCCGACTAGCGGGGGCCCTCACAGATACGCAGTATTTT	CATSDSRLAGALTDTQYF
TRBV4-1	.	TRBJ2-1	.	TGCGCCAGCAGCCAAGATCGGGACTCTCTATACAATGAGCAGTTCTTC	CASSQDRDSLYNEQFF
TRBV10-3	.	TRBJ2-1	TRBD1	TGTGCCGTTGGACAGGGCAGCAATGAGCAGTTCTTC	CAVGQGSNEQFF
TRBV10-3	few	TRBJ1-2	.	TGTGCCATCAGCCTCGGACAGCCGAGGGCACGCAATTTCTATGGCTACACCTTC	CAISLGQPRARNFYGYTF
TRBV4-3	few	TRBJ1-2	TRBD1	TGCGCCAGCAGCCAAGGCTCTTCCGGGACAGGGGATATCTATGGCTACACCTTC	CASSQGSSGTGDIYGYTF
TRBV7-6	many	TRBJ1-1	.	TGTGCCAGCAGCTTAGGGGCGACAGCTATGAACACTGAAGCTTTCTTT	CASSLGATAMNTEAFF
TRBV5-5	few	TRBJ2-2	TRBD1	TGTGCCAGCAGCCCTCGACAGGGCCCAGGGACCGGGGAGCTGTTTTTT	CASSPRQGPGTGELFF
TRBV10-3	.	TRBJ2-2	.	TGTGCCATCAGTGAGTCTTGGGCCGGGGAGCTGTTTTTT	CAISESWAGELFF
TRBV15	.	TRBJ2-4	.	TGTGCCACCAGCAGAGATGGATCTAGCACCATTCAGTACTTC	CATSRDGSSTIQYF
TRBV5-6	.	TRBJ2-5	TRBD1	TGTGCCAAGACAGGGGGCCATGACTTGGACAGGCAAGAGACCCAGTACTTC	CAKTGGHDLDRQETQYF
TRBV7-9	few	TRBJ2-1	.	TGTGCCAGCAGCGTTGGAATCCCCCCACTCAATGAGCAGTTCTTC	CASSVGIPPLNEQFF
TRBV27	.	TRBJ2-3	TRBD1	TGTGCCAGCAGTACCCGGGACAGGCCCTCCCAGGTAGATACGCAGTATTTT	CASSTRDRPSQVDTQYF
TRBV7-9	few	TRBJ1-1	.	TGTGCCAGCAGCTCCGGGACCTTGGGCACTGAAGCTTTCTTT	CASSSGTLGTEAFF
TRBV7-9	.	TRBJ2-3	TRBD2	TGTGCCAGCAGCACCCAGCGGGGGGGCTCCGTAGATACGCAGTATTTT	CASSTQRGGSVDTQYF
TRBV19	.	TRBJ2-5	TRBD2	TGTGCCAGTAGCCCCGGGACTAGCCTCCCAGAGACCCAGTACTTC	CASSPGTSLPETQYF
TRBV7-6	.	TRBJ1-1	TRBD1	TGTGCCAGCAGCTTAGCGGGTAGGGGGCTAGGGAACACTGAAGCTTTCTTT	CASSLAGRGLGNTEAFF
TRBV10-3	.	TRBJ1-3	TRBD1	TGTGCCATCACAAAGGGACAGGTTGACTCCTCTGGAAACACCATATATTTT	CAITKGQVDSSGNTIYF
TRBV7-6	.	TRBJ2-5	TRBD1	TGTGCCAGCAGCTGGGGCAGGGGGCAAGAGACCCAGTACTTC	CASSWGRGQETQYF
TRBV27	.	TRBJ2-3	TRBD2	TGTGCCAGCACTTTGATCGCCGGGGGGGATACGCAGTATTTT	CASTLIAGGDTQYF
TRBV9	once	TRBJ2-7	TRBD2	TGTGCCAGCAGCCTTTCCCCCGGGACTAGCACTCGGGAGCAGTACTTC	CASSLSPGTSTREQYF
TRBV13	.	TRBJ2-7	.	TGTGCCAGCAGCTTAGGCCCCCCCCGCGAGCAGTACTTC	CASSLGPPREQYF
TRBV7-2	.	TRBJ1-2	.	TGTGCCAGCAGCTTAATCGATCCTAACTATGGCTACACCTTC	CASSLIDPNYGYTF
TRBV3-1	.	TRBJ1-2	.	TGTGCCAGCAGCCACGGGAATTGGGGAGTGTGGGACTATGGCTACACCTTC	CASSHGNWGVWDYGYTF
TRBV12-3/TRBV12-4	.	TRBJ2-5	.	TGTGCCAGCAGCGGCATGGGTCAGGGGGAGACCCAGTACTTC	CASSGMGQGETQYF
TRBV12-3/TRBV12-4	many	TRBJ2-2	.	TGTGCCAGCAACCAGGGAGGGGGCACCGGGGAGCTGTTTTTT	CASNQGGGTGELFF
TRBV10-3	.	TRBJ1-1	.	TGTGCCATCAGGATCCCCGGCGAGAACACTGAAGCTTTCTTT	CAIRIPGENTEAFF
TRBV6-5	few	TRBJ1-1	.	TGTGCCAGCAGTTACTCGTTGGAGGACCTTAACACTGAAGCTTTCTTT	CASSYSLEDLNTEAFF
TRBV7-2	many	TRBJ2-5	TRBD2	TGTGCCAGCAGCTCCCCCGAGCGGGGGGTGGAGACCCAGTACTTC	CASSSPERGVETQYF
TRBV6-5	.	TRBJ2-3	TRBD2	TGTGCCAGCAGTTACTCGGGACTAGCGGGGGGGTTATCTAGCACAGATACGCAGTATTTT	CASSYSGLAGGLSSTDTQYF
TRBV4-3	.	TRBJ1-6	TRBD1	TGCGCCAGCAGCCCAGGGACAGGCCGGAGTTCACCCCTCCACTTT	CASSPGTGRSSPLHF
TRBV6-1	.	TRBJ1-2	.	TGTGCCAGCAGCGGGAGGGGGTTTGCGGGCTACACCTTC	CASSGRGFAGYTF
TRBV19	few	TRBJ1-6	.	TGTGCCAGTAGTATGATGGGGGTCGGTTCACCCCTCCACTTT	CASSMMGVGSPLHF
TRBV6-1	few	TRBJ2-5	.	TGTGCCAGCAGCTGGGGGACGACGGGCTTCCAAGAGACCCAGTACTTC	CASSWGTTGFQETQYF
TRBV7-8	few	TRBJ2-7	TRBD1	TGTGCCAGCAGCGCATGGGGGCAGGGGGCCGACGAGCAGTACTTC	CASSAWGQGADEQYF
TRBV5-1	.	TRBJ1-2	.	TGCGCCAGCAGACTTACCGCGAACCCGGGGGCGTATGGCTACACCTTC	CASRLTANPGAYGYTF
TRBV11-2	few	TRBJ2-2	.	TGTGCCAGCAGCAGATCAGGGTACGATCACACCGGGGAGCTGTTTTTT	CASSRSGYDHTGELFF
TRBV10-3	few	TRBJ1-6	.	TGTGCCATCAGTGAGTCGCGAGGGCCACCCCTCCACTTT	CAISESRGPPLHF
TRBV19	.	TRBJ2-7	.	TGTGCCAGTAGTATTCTGGACGGGGACTACGAGCAGTACTTC	CASSILDGDYEQYF
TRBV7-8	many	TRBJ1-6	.	TGTGCCAGCAGCCGGGGGAATTCACCCCTCCACTTT	CASSRGNSPLHF
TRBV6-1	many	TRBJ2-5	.	TGTGCTACTGGATTGCTATTGCAAGAGACCCAGTACTTC	CATGLLLQETQYF
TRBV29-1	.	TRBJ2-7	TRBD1	TGCAGCGTCGCCCGGACAGGTTACAACGAGCAGTACTTC	CSVARTGYNEQYF